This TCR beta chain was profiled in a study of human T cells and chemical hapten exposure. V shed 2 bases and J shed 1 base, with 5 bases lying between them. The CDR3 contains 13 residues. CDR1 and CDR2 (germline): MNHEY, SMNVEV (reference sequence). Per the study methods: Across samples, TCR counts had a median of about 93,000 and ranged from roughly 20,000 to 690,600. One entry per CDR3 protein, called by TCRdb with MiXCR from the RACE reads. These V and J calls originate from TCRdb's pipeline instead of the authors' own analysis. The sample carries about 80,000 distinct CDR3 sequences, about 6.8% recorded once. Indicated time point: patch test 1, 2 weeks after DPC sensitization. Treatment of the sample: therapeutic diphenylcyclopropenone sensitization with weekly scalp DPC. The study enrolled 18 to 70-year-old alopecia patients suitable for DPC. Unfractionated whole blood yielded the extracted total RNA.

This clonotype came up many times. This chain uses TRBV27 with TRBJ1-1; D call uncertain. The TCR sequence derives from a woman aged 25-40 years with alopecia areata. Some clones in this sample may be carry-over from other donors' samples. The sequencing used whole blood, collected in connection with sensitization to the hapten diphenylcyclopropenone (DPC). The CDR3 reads CASSLGGNTEAFF. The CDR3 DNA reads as TGTGCCAGCAGTTTAGGAGGGAACACTGAAGCTTTCTTT.